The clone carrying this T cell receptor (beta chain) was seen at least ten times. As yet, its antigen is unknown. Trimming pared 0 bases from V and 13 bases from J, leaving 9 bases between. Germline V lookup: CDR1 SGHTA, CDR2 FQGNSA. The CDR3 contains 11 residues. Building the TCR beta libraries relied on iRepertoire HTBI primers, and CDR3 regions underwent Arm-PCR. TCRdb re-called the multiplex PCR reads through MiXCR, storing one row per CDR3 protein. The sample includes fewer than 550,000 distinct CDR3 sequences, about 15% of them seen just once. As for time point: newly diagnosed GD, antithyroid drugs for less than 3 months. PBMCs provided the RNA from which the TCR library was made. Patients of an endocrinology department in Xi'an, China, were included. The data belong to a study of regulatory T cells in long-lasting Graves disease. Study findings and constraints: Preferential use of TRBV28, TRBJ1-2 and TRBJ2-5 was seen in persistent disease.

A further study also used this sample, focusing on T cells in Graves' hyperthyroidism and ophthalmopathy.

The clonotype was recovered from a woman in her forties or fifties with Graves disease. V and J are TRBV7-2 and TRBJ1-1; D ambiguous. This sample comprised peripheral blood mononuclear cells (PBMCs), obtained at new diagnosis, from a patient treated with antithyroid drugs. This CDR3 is CASSLASLLFF. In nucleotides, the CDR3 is TGTGCCAGCAGCTTAGCCTCGCTGCTTTTCTTT.